This T cell receptor beta chain was captured by sequencing in a study of read filtering for tumor transcriptome and immune sequencing. This clonotype was seen repeatedly, ten times or more. Germline V gene lookup returns CDR1 KGHSH and CDR2 LQKENI. This CDR3 has 13 amino acids. The V end was cut by 4 bases, the J end by 3 bases, with 9 bases between. Molecular barcoded adaptors covering alpha/delta and beta/gamma chains were used on around 370 ng RNA. TCRdb called the reads again in MiXCR, with one record for every CDR3 protein. In the table there are around 30,000 distinct CDR3 sequences, roughly 20% of which are singletons.

The chain is built from TRBV18 and TRBJ2-5; TRBD2 is a possible D gene (6 bases). Sequencing used a population of CD138-negative cells sorted from bone marrow. The clonotype originates from a donor over 35 with multiple myeloma. Written as DNA, the CDR3 is TGTGCCAGCTCACAACGGAGGGAAGAGACCCAGTACTTC. It translates to CASSQRREETQYF. Full variable domain (remainder filled in from reference TRBV18 and TRBJ2-5): NAGVMQNPRHLVRRRGQEARLRCSPMKGHSHVYWYRQLPEEGLKFMVYLQKENIIDESGMPKERFSAEFPKEGPSILRIQQVVRGDSAAYFCASSQRREETQYFGPGTRLLVL.